The clone carrying this T cell receptor (beta chain) showed up just a few times. The sample originates from a study of regulatory T cells in long-lasting Graves disease. Looking at the study overall: In persistent Graves' disease, antithyroid drugs had been taken for over 5 years and TSH receptor antibodies stayed positive.

Through Arm-PCR of CDR3 regions and iRepertoire HTBI primers, TCR beta libraries were built. MiXCR, run by TCRdb on the multiplex PCR reads, gives a single entry per CDR3 protein. The repertoire consists of 400,000 to 500,000 distinct CDR3 sequences, with less than 25% occurring once and the leading ten covering roughly 8%. Time point denoted: persistent/refractory GD, antithyroid drugs over 5 years with positive TRAb. From RNA extracted from PBMCs, the TCR library was made. Patients met American Thyroid Association criteria for Graves' disease. The receptor comes from a female donor with Graves disease. The starting material was peripheral blood mononuclear cells (PBMCs), obtained when the disease was refractory, from a patient treated with antithyroid drugs.

The chain's CDR3 is CASSPPERGWAGELFF. The CDR3 nucleotides are TGTGCCAGTAGCCCACCTGAGAGGGGATGGGCCGGGGAGCTGTTTTTT. J is TRBJ2-2 and V is TRBV19; D tentatively reads TRBD1 or TRBD2 (5 bases each). CDR3 size: 16 residues. Looked up from germline, CDR1 is LNHDA and CDR2 is SQIVND (reference sequence). V lost 6 bases to trimming and J lost 6 bases, with 20 bases between them.